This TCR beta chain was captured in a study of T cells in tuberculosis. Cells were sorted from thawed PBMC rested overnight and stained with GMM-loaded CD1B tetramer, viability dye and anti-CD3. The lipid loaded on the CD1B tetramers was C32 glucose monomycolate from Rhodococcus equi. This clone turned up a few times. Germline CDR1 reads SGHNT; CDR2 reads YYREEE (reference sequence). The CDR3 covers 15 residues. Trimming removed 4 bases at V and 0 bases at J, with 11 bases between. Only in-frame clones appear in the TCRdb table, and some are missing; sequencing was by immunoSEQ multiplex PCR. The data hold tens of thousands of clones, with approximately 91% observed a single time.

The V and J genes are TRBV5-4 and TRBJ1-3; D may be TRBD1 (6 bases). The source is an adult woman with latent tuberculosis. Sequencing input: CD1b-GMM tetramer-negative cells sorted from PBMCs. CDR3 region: CASSLGGNSGNTIYF. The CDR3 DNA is TGTGCCAGCAGCCTGGGGGGCAACTCTGGAAACACCATATATTTT.